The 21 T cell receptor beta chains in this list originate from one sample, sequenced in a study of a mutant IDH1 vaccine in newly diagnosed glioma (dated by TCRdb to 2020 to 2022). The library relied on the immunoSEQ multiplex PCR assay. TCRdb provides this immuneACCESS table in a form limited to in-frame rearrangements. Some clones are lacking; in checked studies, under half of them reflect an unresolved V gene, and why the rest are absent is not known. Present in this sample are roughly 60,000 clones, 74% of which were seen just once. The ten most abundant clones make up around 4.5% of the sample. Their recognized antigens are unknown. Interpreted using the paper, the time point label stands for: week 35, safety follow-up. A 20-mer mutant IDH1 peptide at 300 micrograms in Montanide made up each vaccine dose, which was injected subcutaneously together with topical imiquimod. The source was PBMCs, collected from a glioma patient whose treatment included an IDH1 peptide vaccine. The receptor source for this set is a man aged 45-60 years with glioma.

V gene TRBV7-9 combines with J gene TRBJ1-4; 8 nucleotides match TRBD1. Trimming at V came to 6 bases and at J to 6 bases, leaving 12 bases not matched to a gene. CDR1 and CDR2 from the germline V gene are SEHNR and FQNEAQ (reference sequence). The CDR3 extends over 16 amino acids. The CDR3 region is CASSFPTLTGDEKLFF. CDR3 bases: TGTGCCAGCAGTTTCCCAACCTTGACAGGGGATGAAAAACTGTTTTTT.

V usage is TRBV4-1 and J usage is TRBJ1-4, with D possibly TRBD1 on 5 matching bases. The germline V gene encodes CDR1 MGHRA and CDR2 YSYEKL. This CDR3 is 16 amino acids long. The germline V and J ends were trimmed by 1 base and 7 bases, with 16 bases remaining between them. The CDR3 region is CASSQVGDGRTEKLFF. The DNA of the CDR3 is TGCGCCAGCAGCCAAGTTGGGGACGGTCGTACTGAAAAACTGTTTTTT.

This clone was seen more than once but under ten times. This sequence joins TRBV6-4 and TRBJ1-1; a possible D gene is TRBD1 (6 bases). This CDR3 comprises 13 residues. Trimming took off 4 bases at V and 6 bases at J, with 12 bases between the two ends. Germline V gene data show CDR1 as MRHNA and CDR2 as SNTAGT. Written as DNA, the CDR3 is TGTGCCAGCAGTGTCGGGACAAATGCTGAAGCTTTCTTT. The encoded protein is CASSVGTNAEAFF.

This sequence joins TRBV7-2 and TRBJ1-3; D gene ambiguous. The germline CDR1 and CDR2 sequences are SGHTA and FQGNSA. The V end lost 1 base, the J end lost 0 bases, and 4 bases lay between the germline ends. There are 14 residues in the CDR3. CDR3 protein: CASSLGISGNTIYF. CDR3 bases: TGTGCCAGCAGCTTAGGTATCTCTGGAAACACCATATATTTT.

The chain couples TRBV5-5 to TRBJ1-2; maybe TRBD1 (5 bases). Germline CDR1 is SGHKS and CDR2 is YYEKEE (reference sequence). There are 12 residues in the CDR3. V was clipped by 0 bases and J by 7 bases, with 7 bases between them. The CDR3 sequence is CASSLAGGGYTF. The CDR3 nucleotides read TGTGCCAGCAGCTTGGCCGGGGGTGGCTACACCTTC.

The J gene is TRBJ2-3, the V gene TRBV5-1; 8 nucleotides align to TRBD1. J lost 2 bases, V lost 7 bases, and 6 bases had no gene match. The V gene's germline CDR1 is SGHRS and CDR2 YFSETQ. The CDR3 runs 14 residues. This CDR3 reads CASEQGGYTDTQYF. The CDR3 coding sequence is TGCGCCAGCGAACAGGGGGGATACACAGATACGCAGTATTTT.

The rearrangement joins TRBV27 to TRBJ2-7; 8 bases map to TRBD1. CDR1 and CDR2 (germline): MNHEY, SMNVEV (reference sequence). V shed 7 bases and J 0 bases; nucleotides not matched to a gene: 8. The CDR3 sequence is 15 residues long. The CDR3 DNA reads TGTGCCAGCACAGAGACAGGGGTTGGCTCCTACGAGCAGTACTTC. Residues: CASTETGVGSYEQYF.

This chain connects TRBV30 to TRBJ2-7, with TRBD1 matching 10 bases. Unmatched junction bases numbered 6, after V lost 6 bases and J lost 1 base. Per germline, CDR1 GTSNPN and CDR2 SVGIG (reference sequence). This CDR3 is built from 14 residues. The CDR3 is CACTGTGASYEQYF. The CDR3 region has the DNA TGTGCCTGTACCGGGACAGGGGCTTCCTACGAGCAGTACTTC.

The CDR3 spells CASSDTGTGASSAFF. CDR3 DNA: TGTGCCAGTAGTGACACCGGGACAGGGGCTTCTTCAGCTTTCTTT. The rearrangement uses TRBV19 and TRBJ1-1; 10 bases are a match to TRBD1. The CDR3 contains 15 residues. The germline V gene has CDR1 LNHDA and CDR2 SQIVND (reference sequence). J was trimmed by 10 bases and V by 5 bases; bases with no gene match: 13.

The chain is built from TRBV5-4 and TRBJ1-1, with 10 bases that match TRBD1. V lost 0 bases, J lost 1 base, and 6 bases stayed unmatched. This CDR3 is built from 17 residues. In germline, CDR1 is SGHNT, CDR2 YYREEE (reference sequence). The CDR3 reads CASSLGQGARPNTEAFF. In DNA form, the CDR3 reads TGTGCCAGCAGCTTGGGACAGGGGGCAAGACCGAACACTGAAGCTTTCTTT.

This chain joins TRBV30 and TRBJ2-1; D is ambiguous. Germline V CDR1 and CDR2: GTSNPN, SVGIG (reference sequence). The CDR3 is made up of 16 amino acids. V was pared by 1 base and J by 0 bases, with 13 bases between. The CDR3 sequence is CAWSAPLGSSYNEQFF. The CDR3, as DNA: TGTGCCTGGAGTGCCCCTTTGGGCAGCTCCTACAATGAGCAGTTCTTC.

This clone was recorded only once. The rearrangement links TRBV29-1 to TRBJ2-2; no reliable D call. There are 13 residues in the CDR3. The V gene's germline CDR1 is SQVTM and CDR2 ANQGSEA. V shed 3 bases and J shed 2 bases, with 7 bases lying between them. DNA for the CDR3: TGCAGCGTTGACTACATAAACACCGGGGAGCTGTTTTTT. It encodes CSVDYINTGELFF.

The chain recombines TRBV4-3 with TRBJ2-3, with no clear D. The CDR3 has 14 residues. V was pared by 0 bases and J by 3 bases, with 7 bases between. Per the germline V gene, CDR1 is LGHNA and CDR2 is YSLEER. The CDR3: CASSQDTGTDTQYF. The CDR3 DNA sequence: TGCGCCAGCAGCCAAGATACTGGGACAGATACGCAGTATTTT.

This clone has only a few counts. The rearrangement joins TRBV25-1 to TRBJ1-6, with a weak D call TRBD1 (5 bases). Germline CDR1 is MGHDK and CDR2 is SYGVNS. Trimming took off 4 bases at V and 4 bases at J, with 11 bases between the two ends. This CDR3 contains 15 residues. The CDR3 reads CASSVAGGYNSPLHF. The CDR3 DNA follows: TGTGCCAGCAGTGTGGCCGGGGGGTATAATTCACCCCTCCACTTT. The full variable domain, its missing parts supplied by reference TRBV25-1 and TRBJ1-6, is EADIYQTPRYLVIGTGKKITLECSQTMGHDKMYWYQQDPGMELHLIHYSYGVNSTEKGDLSSESTVSRIRTEHFPLTLESARPSHTSQYLCASSVAGGYNSPLHFGNGTRLTVT.

CDR3: CASSLDGSNYGYTF. The CDR3 nucleotides are TGTGCCAGCAGCCTGGACGGGTCTAACTATGGCTACACCTTC. The chain has TRBV5-6 and TRBJ1-2; D unclear. Trimming cost V 4 bases and J 0 bases, with 10 bases left between them. Germline V gives CDR1 SGHDT, CDR2 YYEEEE. This CDR3 comprises 14 residues.

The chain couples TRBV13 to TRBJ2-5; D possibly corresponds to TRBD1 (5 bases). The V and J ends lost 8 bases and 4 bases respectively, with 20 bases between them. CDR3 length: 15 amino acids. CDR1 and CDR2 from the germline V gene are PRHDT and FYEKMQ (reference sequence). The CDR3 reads CASRMEGEGRETQYF. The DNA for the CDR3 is TGTGCCAGCCGTATGGAAGGGGAAGGTAGAGAGACCCAGTACTTC.

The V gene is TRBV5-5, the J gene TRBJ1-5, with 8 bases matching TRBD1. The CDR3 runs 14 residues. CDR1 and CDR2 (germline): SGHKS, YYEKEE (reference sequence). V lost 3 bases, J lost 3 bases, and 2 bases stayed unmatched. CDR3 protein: CASSSGQANQPQHF. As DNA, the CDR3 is TGTGCCAGCAGCTCGGGACAGGCCAATCAGCCCCAGCATTTT.

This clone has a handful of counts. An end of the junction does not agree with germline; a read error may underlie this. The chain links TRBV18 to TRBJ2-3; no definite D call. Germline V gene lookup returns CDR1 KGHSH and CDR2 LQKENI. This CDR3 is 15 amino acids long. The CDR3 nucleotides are TGTGCCAGCGCACCTATTGAAGAATTGACAGATACGCAGTATTTT. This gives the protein CASAPIEELTDTQYF.

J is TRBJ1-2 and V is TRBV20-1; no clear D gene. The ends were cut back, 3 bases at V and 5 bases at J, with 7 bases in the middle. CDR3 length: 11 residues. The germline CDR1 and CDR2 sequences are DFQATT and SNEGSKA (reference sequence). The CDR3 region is CSASNGYGYTF. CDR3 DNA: TGCAGTGCTAGTAACGGGTATGGCTACACCTTC.

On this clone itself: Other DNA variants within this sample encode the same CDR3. The chain's CDR3 is CASSFQETQYF. CDR3 bases: TGCGCCAGCAGTTTCCAAGAGACCCAGTACTTC. The chain is built from TRBV5-1 and TRBJ2-5, with unresolved D. V was pared by 5 bases and J by 1 base, with 3 bases between. This CDR3 has 11 amino acids. Germline CDR1 and CDR2: SGHRS and YFSETQ.

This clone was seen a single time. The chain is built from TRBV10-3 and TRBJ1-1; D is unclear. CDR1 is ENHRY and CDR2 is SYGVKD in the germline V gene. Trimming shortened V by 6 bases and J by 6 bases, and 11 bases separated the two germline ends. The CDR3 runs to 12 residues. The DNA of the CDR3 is TGTGCCATCAGCCTACAGCCGCCTGAAGCTTTCTTT. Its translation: CAISLQPPEAFF.